What follows is one T cell receptor beta chain and its context. Clones were sequenced by immunoSEQ multiplex PCR, and TCRdb holds only the in-frame ones, with some missing. The sample records 200,000 to 300,000 clones, about 87% being singletons. The data stem from a study of blood T cell repertoires in COVID-19. The wider study: Italy, Spain and the United States were the sources of the convalescent and acute COVID-19 samples.

Germline lookup yields CDR1 SGHRS and CDR2 YFSETQ. This CDR3 has 13 residues. Deletions cut 7 bases from V and 0 bases from J, with 10 bases between. The sequencing input was peripheral blood. This sequence was found in a middle-aged woman with acute or convalescent COVID-19. V gene TRBV5-1 combines with J gene TRBJ1-2; no clear D. The CDR3 nucleotides read TGCGCCAGCGGCAGTATCTCTAACTATGGCTACACCTTC. Translating gives CASGSISNYGYTF. Together with reference TRBV5-1 and TRBJ1-2, the CDR3 gives the full variable domain: KAGVTQTPRYLIKTRGQQVTLSCSPISGHRSVSWYQQTPGQGLQFLFEYFSETQRNKGNFPGRFSGRQFSNSRSEMNVSTLELGDSALYLCASGSISNYGYTFGSGTRLTVV.